The 6 T cell receptor beta chains given below trace back to one sample, sequenced in a study of T cells after yellow fever vaccination. One entry per CDR3 protein, called by TCRdb with MiXCR from the 5' RACE reads. The sample carries some 250,000 distinct CDR3 sequences, 6.9% recorded once. The sample here was CD4+ T cells sorted from PBMCs, taken 15 days after the yellow fever booster vaccination. The receptors come from a man aged 25 to 40 who received the YFV17D yellow fever vaccine.

Ten or more counts support this clonotype. V gene TRBV6-1 combines with J gene TRBJ2-1, with 13 bases that match TRBD2. Germline loops: CDR1 MNHNS, CDR2 SASEGT. V was pared by 3 bases and J by 8 bases, with 10 bases of the junction left unmatched. The CDR3 contains 17 residues. The CDR3, as DNA: TGTGCCAGCAGTGACCACCCATCCACTAGCGGGAGGGATGAGCAGTTCTTC. Protein sequence: CASSDHPSTSGRDEQFF.

The chain has TRBV9 and TRBJ2-3, with D hard to call. The CDR3 loop spans 14 amino acids. CDR1 and CDR2 (germline): SGDLS, YYNGEE. Trimming left V 7 bases short and J 0 bases short, with 12 bases between. The CDR3 DNA is TGTGCCAGCGGAGCGAGCGACAGCACAGATACGCAGTATTTT. Residues: CASGASDSTDTQYF.

In its sample, this clonotype was seen a few times. CDR3 loop: CASSQDPWGNEQFF. CDR3 nucleotide sequence: TGCGCCAGCAGCCAAGATCCGTGGGGCAATGAGCAGTTCTTC. The chain uses TRBV4-3 and TRBJ2-1; no clear D gene. The CDR3 runs to 14 residues. V was clipped by 0 bases and J by 6 bases, with 9 bases between them. CDR1 is LGHNA, CDR2 YSLEER, per germline.

This sequence joins TRBV21-1 and TRBJ2-1; the D segment call TRBD1 is taken from the table without a DNA check. TRBV21-1 is a pseudogene locus. The CDR3 sequence is 15 residues long. The CDR3 loop is CASSKALGANNEQFF. The CDR3 coding sequence is TGTGCCAGCAGCAAAGCGCTTGGGGCAAACAATGAGCAGTTCTTC.

This clonotype has more than one count but fewer than ten. This sequence joins TRBV6-1 and TRBJ1-5, with D perhaps TRBD1 (6 bases). The CDR3 loop spans 13 amino acids. From germline, CDR1 is MNHNS and CDR2 SASEGT. V lost 5 bases to trimming and J lost 2 bases, with 7 bases between them. CDR3 amino acids: CASSRTGNQPQHF. CDR3 sequence (DNA): TGTGCCAGCAGTCGGACAGGCAATCAGCCCCAGCATTTT.

This clonotype was detected many times. The V call is TRBV20-1, the J call TRBJ2-1, with D uncertain. With 3 bases removed from V and 3 bases from J, the gap between germline ends came to 9 bases. Per the germline V gene, CDR1 is DFQATT and CDR2 is SNEGSKA (reference sequence). The length of the CDR3 is 13 residues. CDR3 region: CSASYLHYNEQFF. The CDR3 DNA reads TGCAGTGCTAGCTACCTCCACTACAATGAGCAGTTCTTC.